These T cell receptor beta chains were read from a single sample in a study of shared clonotypes between healthy human individuals. Here immunoSEQ multiplex PCR was the method, and the copy in TCRdb shows in-frame clones only, minus some. The sample records millions of clones, 85% to 95% being singletons. Sequencing input: naive CD4+ T cells sorted from blood. The receptors shown here come from a man aged 18 to 35 in good health. The CDR3 runs from the conserved cysteine through the conserved F or W. Each record gives: clone size, V gene, J gene, D gene, CDR3 DNA, CDR3 protein. The D gene is left open where the match is weak. Clone size is given for some rows only: seen once, a few or many times, or a class if the clone is expanded.

abundance: -; v_gene: TRBV18; j_gene: TRBJ1-1; d_gene: -; CDR3nt: TGTGCCAGCTCACCTGCGGGGGATGTGAACACTGAAGCTTTCTTT; CDR3aa: CASSPAGDVNTEAFF
abundance: -; v_gene: TRBV6-6; j_gene: TRBJ2-7; d_gene: TRBD1; CDR3nt: TGTGCCAGCAGTTACTCGGGACAGGGATCCTACGAGCAGTACTTC; CDR3aa: CASSYSGQGSYEQYF
abundance: -; v_gene: TRBV5-4; j_gene: TRBJ2-7; d_gene: TRBD2; CDR3nt: TGTGCCAGCAGCCCCGGGGGGGTGGGTTCCTACGAGCAGTACTTC; CDR3aa: CASSPGGVGSYEQYF
abundance: -; v_gene: TRBV10-3; j_gene: TRBJ1-1; d_gene: TRBD1; CDR3nt: TGTGCCATCAGTGAGGGTCCTAGACAGGGTGGCACTGAAGCTTTCTTT; CDR3aa: CAISEGPRQGGTEAFF
abundance: -; v_gene: TRBV28; j_gene: TRBJ2-7; d_gene: TRBD2; CDR3nt: TGTGCCAGCAGTTTAGGTAGCGGGGTATTCTACGAGCAGTACTTC; CDR3aa: CASSLGSGVFYEQYF
abundance: -; v_gene: TRBV9; j_gene: TRBJ2-5; d_gene: TRBD2; CDR3nt: TGTGCCAGCAGCGTAGAGGGAGCGGGGATCATAAAGACCCAGTACTTC; CDR3aa: CASSVEGAGIIKTQYF
abundance: -; v_gene: TRBV11-2; j_gene: TRBJ1-3; d_gene: -; CDR3nt: TGTGCCAGCAGCTTTGCAGAGGGGTTTGGAAACACCATATATTTT; CDR3aa: CASSFAEGFGNTIYF
abundance: once; v_gene: TRBV7-9; j_gene: TRBJ2-5; d_gene: -; CDR3nt: TGTGCCAGCAGCTCCAATGATGGAGAGACCCAGTACTTC; CDR3aa: CASSSNDGETQYF
abundance: once; v_gene: TRBV7-3; j_gene: TRBJ2-2; d_gene: TRBD2; CDR3nt: TGTGCCAGCAGTCCACCGGGGGGAGCGAACACCGGGGAGCTGTTTTTT; CDR3aa: CASSPPGGANTGELFF
abundance: -; v_gene: TRBV11-2; j_gene: TRBJ2-5; d_gene: TRBD1; CDR3nt: TGTGCCAGCAGCTTGGGACAGGGAAGTCCGGAGACCCAGTACTTC; CDR3aa: CASSLGQGSPETQYF
abundance: -; v_gene: TRBV19; j_gene: TRBJ1-1; d_gene: TRBD1; CDR3nt: TGTGCCAGTAGTATACTAACAGGGGAGACTGAAGCTTTCTTT; CDR3aa: CASSILTGETEAFF
abundance: once; v_gene: TRBV5-6; j_gene: TRBJ2-7; d_gene: -; CDR3nt: TGTGCCAGCAGCTTGGCCGGTACAGGGAGCTCCTACGAGCAGTACTTC; CDR3aa: CASSLAGTGSSYEQYF
abundance: -; v_gene: TRBV7-9; j_gene: TRBJ1-2; d_gene: -; CDR3nt: TGTGCCAGCAGCTTAATATGGTCGGAGGGCTACACCTTC; CDR3aa: CASSLIWSEGYTF
abundance: -; v_gene: TRBV4-1; j_gene: TRBJ2-7; d_gene: TRBD1; CDR3nt: TGCGCCAGCAGCCAGGATCCGGGACAGGGGGTCGTCGAGCAGTACTTC; CDR3aa: CASSQDPGQGVVEQYF